The rows below give T cell receptor beta chains drawn from one sample of a study of Ad26.COV2.S vaccination and SARS-CoV-2 variants. Assay: immunoSEQ multiplex PCR; the TCRdb copy retains only in-frame clones and omits some. The repertoire consists of about 470,000 clones, with less than 95% occurring once and the leading ten covering 4.3%. Here the sequenced sample was peripheral blood, taken in a trial of Ad26.COV2.S vaccine versus placebo. These receptor sequences come from a person between 18 and 65 years old who received the Ad26.COV2.S COVID-19 vaccine or a placebo. CDR3s include the opening cysteine and the closing phenylalanine or tryptophan. A D gene is named only where the DNA matches it firmly. Not every row has a clone size; where given, it reads once, few, many or a size class.

V: TRBV20-1; J: TRBJ2-1; size: .; D: .; DNA: TGCAGTGCTATACTAGAGGATGAGCAGTTCTTC; CDR3: CSAILEDEQFF
V: TRBV7-2; J: TRBJ2-3; size: .; D: .; DNA: TGTGCCAGCAGCTTAAGGGGGACCCGGGGTTACACAGATACGCAGTATTTT; CDR3: CASSLRGTRGYTDTQYF
V: TRBV15; J: TRBJ1-2; size: .; D: .; DNA: TGTGCCACCAGCAGAGATGCCCACCCAGCCTATGGCTACACCTTC; CDR3: CATSRDAHPAYGYTF
V: TRBV27; J: TRBJ2-7; size: .; D: TRBD2; DNA: TGTGCCAGCAGTTCCGGACTAGCGGGAATGACCTACGAGCAGTACTTC; CDR3: CASSSGLAGMTYEQYF
V: TRBV11-3; J: TRBJ2-3; size: once; D: .; DNA: TGTGCCAGCAGCCGAGGAGGGGTAGGCACAGATACGCAGTATTTT; CDR3: CASSRGGVGTDTQYF
V: TRBV28; J: TRBJ2-7; size: once; D: TRBD1; DNA: TGTGCCAGCAGTTGGGACAGCCAGTACGAGCAGTACTTC; CDR3: CASSWDSQYEQYF
V: TRBV28; J: TRBJ2-7; size: .; D: .; DNA: TGTGCCAGCAGGTATACCCCAGGCGAGCAGTACTTC; CDR3: CASRYTPGEQYF
V: TRBV27; J: TRBJ2-1; size: .; D: .; DNA: TGTGCCAGCAGTTTATCGGTAGATAGCGTCAATGAGCAGTTCTTC; CDR3: CASSLSVDSVNEQFF
V: TRBV5-1; J: TRBJ2-1; size: .; D: .; DNA: TGCGCCAGCAGCTTGACGGGAGCGATCTACAATGAGCAGTTCTTC; CDR3: CASSLTGAIYNEQFF
V: TRBV27; J: TRBJ1-5; size: .; D: .; DNA: TGTGCCAGCAGCCTCGGCCATAATCAGCCCCAGCATTTT; CDR3: CASSLGHNQPQHF
V: TRBV7-2; J: TRBJ2-5; size: .; D: .; DNA: TGTGCCAGCAGCCCCGGGTCGACGGAGACCCAGTACTTC; CDR3: CASSPGSTETQYF
V: TRBV19; J: TRBJ2-7; size: .; D: TRBD2; DNA: TGTGCCAGTAGTGGGCGGACTAGCGGGAGCGAGCAGTACTTC; CDR3: CASSGRTSGSEQYF
V: TRBV28; J: TRBJ2-7; size: .; D: .; DNA: TGTGCCAGCAGTTTTCGGCAGGGGAATGTGAACGAGCAGTACTTC; CDR3: CASSFRQGNVNEQYF
V: TRBV12-3/TRBV12-4; J: TRBJ1-2; size: .; D: .; DNA: TGTGCCAGCAGTTTAAGCGGCACTGGCTACACCTTC; CDR3: CASSLSGTGYTF
V: TRBV9; J: TRBJ2-1; size: once; D: .; DNA: TGTGCCAGCAGCTCTCCTGACCGGGACCCCATTATCTTC; CDR3: CASSSPDRDPIIF
V: TRBV6-2/TRBV6-3; J: TRBJ2-5; size: .; D: TRBD2; DNA: TGTGCCAGCAGTCGGACTAGCGGGAGTGCACCGGAGACCCAGTACTTC; CDR3: CASSRTSGSAPETQYF
V: TRBV6-5; J: TRBJ2-3; size: once; D: TRBD2; DNA: TGTGCCAGCAGTTCTAGCGGGAGGGCCTGGGATACGCAGTATTTT; CDR3: CASSSSGRAWDTQYF
V: TRBV9; J: TRBJ1-1; size: .; D: .; DNA: TGTGCCAGCAGCGTAACAGGGTACACTGAAGCTTTCTTT; CDR3: CASSVTGYTEAFF
V: TRBV15; J: TRBJ2-4; size: .; D: .; DNA: TGTGCCACCAGCAGAATCGGGGCGGTGGCCAAAAACATTCAGTACTTC; CDR3: CATSRIGAVAKNIQYF
V: TRBV6-5; J: TRBJ2-7; size: .; D: TRBD2; DNA: TGTGCCAGCGTCTTAGCGGGGCCCTACGAGCAGTACTTC; CDR3: CASVLAGPYEQYF
V: TRBV7-9; J: TRBJ2-1; size: .; D: .; DNA: TGTGCCAGCAGCTTAGGGATGAATGAGCAGTTCTTC; CDR3: CASSLGMNEQFF
V: TRBV11-3; J: TRBJ1-3; size: .; D: .; DNA: TGTGCCAGCAGCTTAGTCGGGACCCGGGAAGGAACTGGAAACACCATATATTTT; CDR3: CASSLVGTREGTGNTIYF
V: TRBV19; J: TRBJ2-7; size: .; D: .; DNA: TGTGCCAGTGGGGGGGACAGCCCCTACGAGCAGTACTTC; CDR3: CASGGDSPYEQYF
V: TRBV5-5; J: TRBJ1-5; size: .; D: .; DNA: TGTGCCAGCAGCGCGGGAGATCAGCCCCAGCATTTT; CDR3: CASSAGDQPQHF
V: TRBV11-2; J: TRBJ2-5; size: .; D: TRBD2; DNA: TGTGCCAGCAGCCGCCCCGGGACTAGCGGGAAAGGGGAGACCCAGTACTTC; CDR3: CASSRPGTSGKGETQYF
V: TRBV7-2; J: TRBJ2-3; size: .; D: .; DNA: TGTGCCAGCAGCTTAGCGCTTTACACAGATACGCAGTATTTT; CDR3: CASSLALYTDTQYF
V: TRBV7-2; J: TRBJ2-2; size: .; D: .; DNA: TGTGCCAGCAGCCTGCGCAGGGAGCTGTTTTTT; CDR3: CASSLRRELFF
V: TRBV28; J: TRBJ1-4; size: once; D: TRBD1; DNA: TGTGCCAACGGACAGGGGGAAAAACTGTTTTTT; CDR3: CANGQGEKLFF
V: TRBV27; J: TRBJ1-6; size: once; D: .; DNA: TGTGCCAGCAGTATCTCAGGGACCTGGACGAATTCACCCCTCCACTTT; CDR3: CASSISGTWTNSPLHF
V: TRBV5-1; J: TRBJ2-7; size: .; D: .; DNA: TGCGCCAGCAGCCAGCCGGGAACTTACGAGCAGTACTTC; CDR3: CASSQPGTYEQYF
V: TRBV3-1/TRBV3-2; J: TRBJ2-3; size: .; D: TRBD2; DNA: TGTGCCAGCAGCCGCAGCGGGAGTCCTAGCACAGATACGCAGTATTTT; CDR3: CASSRSGSPSTDTQYF
V: TRBV4-3; J: TRBJ2-4; size: .; D: .; DNA: TGCGCCAGCAGCCAAGACATAAAGAGAAACATTCAGTACTTC; CDR3: CASSQDIKRNIQYF
V: TRBV2; J: TRBJ2-5; size: .; D: TRBD1; DNA: TGTGCCAGCAGTTGGACAGGGTCCCTCCAGTACTTC; CDR3: CASSWTGSLQYF